This TCR beta chain came from a study of cytomegalovirus exposure and HLA in healthy donors. Study summary: Inside one of the first data releases sat 80 million to 95 million unique TCRs taken from HLA-typed donors.

With regard to this clone: Its cognate antigen is unknown.

Germline loops: CDR1 LNHNV, CDR2 YYDKDF (reference sequence). Trimming shortened V by 0 bases and J by 1 base, and 7 bases separated the two germline ends. The CDR3 contains 14 residues. General study results and limits: Reportedly, TCR beta sequences accurately predicted HLA-A and HLA-B alleles in most subjects. The study assumed roughly uniform donor sequencing depth for presence/absence analyses.

Primers for the PCR totalled 60 Vbeta and 13 Jbeta. Under the authors' procedure: As a later analysis found, there were 80 million to 90 million unique TCR beta chains, of which some 10 million were shared. The table came from immunoSEQ multiplex PCR; TCRdb's copy has only in-frame clones and leaves some out. V and J calls plus clone size are reproduced from that table; the DNA served to infer D and trimming. Here the sample spans more than 100,000 clones, more than 60% being singletons. The chain has TRBV15 and TRBJ2-7, with D uncertain. Sequencing used PBMCs. This TCR derives from a man in his forties in good health and CMV-seropositive. The CDR3 is CATSRDRYSYEQYF. For the CDR3, the DNA is TGTGCCACCAGCAGAGACAGATATTCCTACGAGCAGTACTTC.